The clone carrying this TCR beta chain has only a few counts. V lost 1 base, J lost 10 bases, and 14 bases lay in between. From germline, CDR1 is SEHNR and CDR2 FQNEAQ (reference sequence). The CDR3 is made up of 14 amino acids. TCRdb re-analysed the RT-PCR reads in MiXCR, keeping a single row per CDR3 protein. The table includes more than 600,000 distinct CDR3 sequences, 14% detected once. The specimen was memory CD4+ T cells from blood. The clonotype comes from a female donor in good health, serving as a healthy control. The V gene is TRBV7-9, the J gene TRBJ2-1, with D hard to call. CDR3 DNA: TGTGCCAGCAGCTTAGAGAACGGAGCTCGGGAGCAGTTCTTC. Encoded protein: CASSLENGAREQFF.